This T cell receptor beta chain derives from a study of HIV-infected children after antiretroviral therapy interruption. Turning to the study itself: Most children had recorded EBV and CMV exposure. General observations from the study: Some non-naive CD45RA+ T cells might be present among sorted naive cells.

Described treatment: PENTA 11 planned treatment interruption arm or continuous ART arm. This clonotype was seen many times. What it recognizes is unknown. The TCR library was built from RNA with a 3' RACE protocol and unique molecular identifiers. TCRdb recomputed calls from the 3' RACE reads with MiXCR, one row per CDR3 protein. Of roughly 46,000 distinct CDR3 sequences listed, around 4% were seen once; the top ten hold 0.7%. The receptor was isolated from a pool of human donors with HIV. The sample consisted of CD45RA+ CD4+ T cells from PBMCs, pooled from several time points, taken from a donor given antiretroviral therapy, either interrupted or continuous. Documented subset: naive CD4+ CD45RA+ CD45RO- T cells.

The CDR3 spells CASSLLLRLAGGGGSYNEQFF. For the CDR3, the DNA is TGTGCCAGCAGTTTACTTCTTCGACTAGCGGGGGGCGGGGGGTCCTACAATGAGCAGTTCTTC. V usage is TRBV12-3 or TRBV12-4 and J usage is TRBJ2-1, with TRBD2 matching 13 bases. Trimming took 2 bases from V and 1 from J; bases not matched to a gene: 14. The CDR3 loop spans 21 amino acids.